This T cell receptor (beta chain) was profiled in a study of blood T cell repertoires in COVID-19. Study-wide background: Italy, Spain and the United States were the sources of the convalescent and acute COVID-19 samples. In each case, the material was cDNA or gDNA derived from T cells, B-cell-depleted T cells, or PBMCs.

Those enrolled in Seattle joined during active infection and were followed longitudinally afterward. CDR1 and CDR2 (germline): MDHEN, SYDVKM. Deletions cut 2 bases from V and 4 bases from J, with 14 bases between. The CDR3 covers 15 residues. In the authors' workflow: The authors estimated nucleated cell counts from reference gene primer amplification. TCRdb's copy holds only in-frame clones and misses some; the assay was immunoSEQ multiplex PCR. V and J calls and clone size are those listed in that table; D and trimming were worked out from the DNA. The sample holds approximately 150,000 clones; about four fifths are singletons and the top ten take around 8.1%.

Sample: peripheral blood. The J gene is TRBJ1-2, the V gene TRBV28, with D unclear. This TCR derives from a woman aged 60 to 75 with COVID-19, enrolled during active disease. The CDR3 reads CASSLTGSPSYGYTF. CDR3 nucleotide sequence: TGTGCCAGCAGTTTAACGGGGTCTCCGAGCTATGGCTACACCTTC.